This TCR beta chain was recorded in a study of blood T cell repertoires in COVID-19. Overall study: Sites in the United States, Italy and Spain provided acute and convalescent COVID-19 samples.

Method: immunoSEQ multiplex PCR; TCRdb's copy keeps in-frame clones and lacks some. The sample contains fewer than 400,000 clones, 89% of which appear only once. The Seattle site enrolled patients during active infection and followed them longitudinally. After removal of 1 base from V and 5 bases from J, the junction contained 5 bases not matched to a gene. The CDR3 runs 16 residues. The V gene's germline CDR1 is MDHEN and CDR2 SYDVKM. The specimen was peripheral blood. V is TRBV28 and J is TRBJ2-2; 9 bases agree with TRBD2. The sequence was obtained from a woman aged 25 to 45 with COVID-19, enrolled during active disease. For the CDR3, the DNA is TGTGCCAGCAGTTTATTGGCTAGCGGGGAGACCGGGGAGCTGTTTTTT. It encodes CASSLLASGETGELFF.